Each of the 27 T cell receptor delta chains below was sequenced from the same sample in a study of γδ T cells in repeated Plasmodium falciparum infection. TCRdb re-processed the multiplex PCR reads via CATT. The sample contains approximately 93,000 delta-chain clones, more than 0.85% of which appear only once. Bulk repertoires came from Vgamma9/Vdelta2+ or Vdelta2-negative gammadelta T cells flow-sorted from PBMC. Sequencing used gamma-delta T cells from blood. Receptors originate from a pool of human donors (malaria-infected and uninfected, not separated).

On this clone: The protein TCRdb gives is from a much larger clone and does not agree with this DNA's translation at residue 7, likely a read error; the protein shown here comes from the DNA. This rearrangement joins TRDV1 to TRDJ3; D gene uncertain. The J gene is not listed in TCRdb, so it was assigned here from a DNA match to germline. This CDR3 is 20 amino acids long. Trimming shortened V by 4 bases and J by 3 bases, and 22 bases separated the two germline ends. Germline assignment: CDR1 TSWWSYY and CDR2 QGS. The CDR3 DNA is TGTGCTCTTGGGGGTTCCCCTCCCAACCGGCAGAACTGGGACACCCGACAGATGTTTTTC. Protein product: CALGGSPPNRQNWDTRQMFF.

On this clone: TCRdb's protein, taken from a much larger clone, differs from this DNA's translation at residue 11, likely owing to a read error; the protein displayed comes from the DNA. CDR3 nucleotides: TGTGCTCTTGGGCCACCCCCTCCTTCCTCCGCCTCCTACTGGGGGATACACTACACCGATAAACTCATCTTT. It translates to CALGPPPPSSASYWGIHYTDKLIF. The chain carries TRDV1 and TRDJ1; 12 positions match TRDD3. The J gene was not available in TCRdb and was assigned here by matching the DNA to germline segments. Germline V gene data show CDR1 as TSWWSYY and CDR2 as QGS. The CDR3 spans 24 residues. V lost 5 bases to trimming and J lost 0 bases; unmatched junction nucleotides: 28.

Points on this clone: TCRdb's entry gives the protein of a much larger clone, which mismatches this DNA's translation at residue 7, likely from a read error; the protein reported here is translated from the DNA. This chain connects TRDV2 to TRDJ1, with D possibly matching TRDD3 (6 bases). The J gene comes from matching the DNA to germline here; TCRdb lacks it. CDR3 size: 17 residues. The V gene's germline CDR1 is GEAIGNYY and CDR2 EKD. V lost 3 bases, J lost 0 bases, and 19 bases lay in between. The CDR3 DNA reads as TGTGCCTGTGACCCGTTGAGGGATATGGACTACACCGATAAACTCATCTTT. It translates to CACDPLRDMDYTDKLIF.

In this sample, this clone turned up many times. V usage is TRDV1 and J usage is TRDJ1; D is uncertain. Germline V lookup: CDR1 TSWWSYY, CDR2 QGS. V lost 2 bases, J lost 0 bases, and 1 base lay in between. The CDR3 extends over 12 amino acids. CDR3 residues: CALGEYTDKLIF. CDR3 bases: TGTGCTCTTGGGGAATACACCGATAAACTCATCTTT.

Concerning this clone: The protein recorded in TCRdb matches a much larger clone and deviates from this DNA's translation at residue 4, suggesting a read error; the protein here is obtained by translating the DNA. The rearrangement uses TRDV2 and TRDJ1; 8 bases are a match to TRDD3. Germline matching of the DNA provided the J gene here, since TCRdb leaves it blank. The CDR3 totals 16 residues. CDR1 is GEAIGNYY, CDR2 EKD, per germline. V shed 6 bases and J 3 bases; nucleotides not matched to a gene: 14. CDR3 residues: CACNESTGGSPDKLIF. The CDR3 DNA reads as TGTGCCTGTAACGAATCCACTGGGGGCTCACCCGATAAACTCATCTTT.

This clone was observed a few times. A far larger clone is only one base removed, so a read error is likely. Other nucleotide sequences in the sample specify the same CDR3. CDR3 nucleotide sequence: TGTGCTCTTGGGGAGAACCATAGCTCCTGGCGGTGGACGAGCGCTCTTTCGGCCGGACGACTCATCTTT. It specifies CALGENHSSWRWTSALSAGRLIF. The chain uses TRDV1 and TRDJ1; unclear D gene. No J gene is reported in TCRdb; it was inferred here by comparing the DNA with germline. The V end was cut by 3 bases, the J end by 10 bases, with 45 bases between. Germline CDR1 and CDR2: TSWWSYY and QGS. The CDR3 runs to 23 residues.

The gene calls are TRDV1 and TRDJ1; TRDD3 aligns across 10 bases. V lost 0 bases and J lost 0; bases outside the gene matches: 16. This CDR3 comprises 21 residues. Germline CDR1 and CDR2: TSWWSYY and QGS. CDR3 loop: CALGELTHLLGDAGYTDKLIF. Written as DNA, the CDR3 is TGTGCTCTTGGGGAACTTACTCATTTACTGGGGGATGCGGGGTACACCGATAAACTCATCTTT.

This clone appeared a few times. This likely traces to a read error, being one base from a far larger clone. The sample contains more than one DNA sequence encoding this CDR3. This chain joins TRDV1 and TRDJ1, with TRDD3 identical over 13 bases. The CDR3 totals 22 residues. V lost 0 bases and J lost 2; bases outside the gene matches: 18. Looked up from germline, CDR1 is TSWWSYY and CDR2 is QGS. The CDR3 DNA reads as TGTGCTCTTGGGGAACTGGGAGTCTTTTCTCGTACTGGGGGATACGCGACCGATAAACTCATCTTT. This sequence encodes CALGELGVFSRTGGYATDKLIF.

By proportion, this clone is medium-sized. The same CDR3 can be traced to other DNA sequences in this sample. For the CDR3, the DNA is TGTGCCTGTGACACCGAATTTGGCGGGGTCAACAAGAGGACCGATAAACTCATCTTT. Its protein product is CACDTEFGGVNKRTDKLIF. V is TRDV2 and J is TRDJ1; D not certain. The CDR3 loop spans 19 amino acids. The V end was cut by 0 bases, the J end by 2 bases, with 24 bases between. Germline CDR1 reads GEAIGNYY; CDR2 reads EKD.

By share, this clone counts as medium-sized. The sample contains more than one DNA sequence encoding this CDR3. The chain couples TRDV2 to TRDJ3; D not resolved. CDR3 length: 18 amino acids. The germline CDR1 and CDR2 sequences are GEAIGNYY and EKD. The V end lost 5 bases, the J end lost 0 bases, and 16 bases lay between the germline ends. The CDR3 reads CACVHRGTRSWDTRQMFF. CDR3 nucleotides: TGTGCCTGTGTACACCGCGGGACACGCTCCTGGGACACCCGACAGATGTTTTTC.

In its sample, this clone was seen many times. For this DNA, TCRdb reports the protein of a much larger clone, which diverges at residue 12, most likely from a read error; the protein presented here is translated directly from the DNA. The V gene is TRDV2, the J gene TRDJ1, with D perhaps TRDD3 (5 bases). CDR3 length: 14 amino acids. The germline V gene encodes CDR1 GEAIGNYY and CDR2 EKD. CDR3 in amino acids: CACDTVTGNDKPIF. In DNA form, the CDR3 reads TGTGCCTGTGACACCGTAACGGGGAACGATAAACCCATCTTT.

This clone has a handful of counts. Translating this DNA gives a protein that differs at residue 16 from the TCRdb one, which belongs to a much larger clone; a read error is likely, and the protein shown is this translation. The J segment was not called; the V segment is TRDV2; the table's D call, TRDD3, was not checked against the DNA. The germline V gene has CDR1 GEAIGNYY and CDR2 EKD. The CDR3 is 18 residues long. For the CDR3, the DNA is TGTGCCTGTGACACCGTAACCCCACTGGGGGACCGCTCCGGGTTGCACATCTTT. This sequence encodes CACDTVTPLGDRSGLHIF.

This clone was detected ten times or more. This likely traces to a read error, being one base from a far larger clone. This sample includes further DNA sequences coding for the same CDR3. The chain is built from TRDV2 and TRDJ1, with 9 bases identical to TRDD3. Germline values: CDR1 GEAIGNYY, CDR2 EKD. This CDR3 has 14 residues. The trim removed 7 bases at V and 0 bases at J, leaving 5 bases unmatched. This CDR3 is CACDPGGYTDKLIF. The CDR3 DNA reads as TGTGCCTGCGACCCTGGGGGATACACCGATAAACTCATCTTT.

A few counts support this clone. TCRdb has a much larger clone's protein, which differs at residue 3 from the translation of this DNA, likely because of a read error; what is shown is the protein translated from the DNA. The J gene is TRDJ1, the V gene TRDV1, with D possibly called TRDD1, TRDD2 or TRDD3 (5 bases each). TCRdb records no J gene; here it was assigned by comparing the DNA to germline. The CDR3 has 16 amino acids. Looked up from germline, CDR1 is TSWWSYY and CDR2 is QGS. The CDR3 DNA follows: TGTGCTTTTGGGGAAATCTTCCATCCTGGGACCGATAAACTCATCTTT. Its translation: CAFGEIFHPGTDKLIF.

The sample holds a few counts of this clone. A far larger clone is a single base away, which makes a read error likely. Other DNA variants within this sample encode the same CDR3. The V gene reported is TRDV2; the J gene is uncalled; the D call TRDD3 from the table was never checked on the DNA. This CDR3 region has 18 residues. CDR1 and CDR2 from the germline V gene are GEAIGNYY and EKD. CDR3 sequence: CACDTGGFSSWDTRQMFF. CDR3 nucleotides: TGTGCCTGTGACACCGGGGGATTCAGCTCCTGGGACACCCGACAGATGTTCTTC.

This clone was seen at least ten times. The protein in TCRdb stems from a much larger clone and differs at residue 4 from this DNA's translation, likely a read error; here the protein is translated from the DNA. The chain recombines TRDV2 with TRDJ1; TRDD3 matches 8 bases. Since TCRdb gives no J gene, matching the DNA to germline was used here to assign it. The V gene's germline CDR1 is GEAIGNYY and CDR2 EKD. CDR3 length: 18 residues. CDR3 in amino acids: CACGTLAGGPALTDKLIF. The CDR3 DNA follows: TGTGCCTGTGGCACCTTAGCTGGGGGACCTGCCCTCACCGATAAACTCATCTTT.

This clone was seen at least ten times. The chain joins TRDV2 to TRDJ1; weak D call: TRDD3 (6 bases). V gave up 3 bases and J gave up 6 bases, with 34 bases separating them. This CDR3 comprises 20 residues. In germline, CDR1 is GEAIGNYY, CDR2 EKD. CDR3 sequence (DNA): TGTGCCTGTGACTACCTCCAAGCTGAATCTCCTGGGGATCTCAGGCATAAACTCATCTTT. Residues: CACDYLQAESPGDLRHKLIF.

This clone was found a few times. This probably arose from a read error, given a far larger clone one base away. The same CDR3 can be traced to other DNA sequences in this sample. The gene calls are TRAV38-2/DV8 and TRDJ1; 13 bases align to TRDD3. TCRdb offers no J gene call, so here the DNA was matched to germline to obtain one. This CDR3 spans 22 amino acids. The germline V gene encodes CDR1 TSESDYY and CDR2 QEAYKQQN. The CDR3 reads CAYRRFFAFPPSTGGYADKLIF. Written as DNA, the CDR3 is TGTGCTTACAGGAGATTCTTTGCCTTCCCCCCGAGTACTGGGGGATACGCCGATAAACTCATCTTT.

To note about this clone: The protein in TCRdb stems from a much larger clone and differs at residue 28 from this DNA's translation, likely a read error; here the protein is translated from the DNA. This CDR3 is CALGELKSPGRGIRARPYAYPGWDTRQTFF. CDR3 DNA sequence: TGTGCTCTTGGGGAACTAAAGTCCCCGGGAAGGGGGATACGCGCACGACCTTACGCGTATCCCGGGTGGGACACCCGACAGACGTTTTTC. The V segment is TRDV1, and no J call was made; the table's D gene call, TRDD3, was not cross checked with the DNA. This CDR3 has 30 amino acids. Germline V lookup: CDR1 TSWWSYY, CDR2 QGS.

The V and J genes are TRDV2 and TRDJ1; 11 bases line up with TRDD3. The J gene, left out of TCRdb, was set here by checking the DNA against germline. There are 20 residues in the CDR3. Looked up from germline, CDR1 is GEAIGNYY and CDR2 is EKD. Losses at the gene ends were 5 bases for V and 6 bases for J; bases not matched to a gene: 25. DNA of the CDR3: TGTGCCTGTGGCCCCCCGTTACTGGGGGATAAGCCCCATTCCGCGAATAAACTCATCTTT. Protein: CACGPPLLGDKPHSANKLIF.

This clone was detected only a few times. This probably arose from a read error, given a far larger clone one base away. The sample holds other DNA sequences that translate to the same CDR3. There is no J gene call, but TRDV1 is given as the V gene; TRDD3 was called by the table and not checked on the DNA. Germline-derived CDR1 and CDR2 are TSWWSYY and QGS. The CDR3 totals 22 residues. The chain's CDR3 is CALGDLFPTGGNGGYGTDKLIF. The CDR3 nucleotides read TGTGCTCTTGGGGATTTATTTCCTACGGGGGGCAATGGGGGATACGGTACCGATAAACTTATCTTT.

This clone was recorded a few times. TCRdb's protein, taken from a much larger clone, differs from this DNA's translation at residue 14, likely owing to a read error; the protein displayed comes from the DNA. The rearrangement uses TRDV1 and TRDJ2; possibly TRDD3 for D (6 bases). The CDR3 extends over 17 amino acids. Germline CDR1 is TSWWSYY and CDR2 is QGS. V was cut by 5 bases and J by 12 bases, with 28 bases left in between. CDR3 nucleotide sequence: TGTGCTCTTGGGCCTGGGCTGGGGCCCAGTAGGGAGGCCAAACTCTTCTTT. Translation gives CALGPGLGPSREAKLFF.

A few counts support this clone. TCRdb has a much larger clone's protein, which differs at residue 3 from the translation of this DNA, likely because of a read error; what is shown is the protein translated from the DNA. This rearrangement joins TRDV1 to TRDJ1; a possible D gene is TRDD3 (5 bases). Germline matching of the DNA provided the J gene here, since TCRdb leaves it blank. Per the germline V gene, CDR1 is TSWWSYY and CDR2 is QGS. This CDR3 comprises 14 residues. The CDR3 DNA follows: TGTGCTCATGGGGAACCGGATCCTTTGCTGAAACTCATCTTT. Amino acids: CAHGEPDPLLKLIF.

This clone has just a few counts. Since a far larger clone is one base different, this is likely a read error. This CDR3 is also generated by other DNA sequences in the sample. This chain links TRDV1 with TRDJ1; 11 bases map to TRDD3. Germline assignment: CDR1 TSWWSYY and CDR2 QGS. The CDR3 contains 20 residues. The CDR3 DNA follows: TGTGCTCTTGGAGAACCTAGCTGGTGTACTGGGGGATATTGCGCCGATAAACTCATCTTT. Its protein product is CALGEPSWCTGGYCADKLIF.

This clone occurred many times. The likely explanation is a read error, given a far larger clone one base away. The DNA is left out, because the CDR3 cannot be placed on it with certainty; the CDR3 is given as TCRdb lists it. V gene assignment gives TRDV2, but the J gene was left uncalled; the table gives TRDD3 as D, unverified against the DNA. Termini included, the CDR3 measures 18 amino acids. Germline V gene data show CDR1 as GEAIGNYY and CDR2 as EKD. CDR3: CACDTVGTWGDGADKLIF.

A few counts support this clone. The protein that TCRdb holds for this DNA derives from a much larger clone and differs from the translated DNA at residue 15, which likely indicates a read error; the protein shown here is translated from the DNA. The V gene is given as TRDV2, and no J gene call is available. The CDR3 has 16 amino acids. Germline assignment: CDR1 GEAIGNYY and CDR2 EKD. CDR3 sequence (DNA): TGTGCCTGTGACACCATGTCCAGAACATACACCGATAAACTCACCTTT. Translation gives CACDTMSRTYTDKLTF.

This clone was detected only a few times. This likely traces to a read error, being one base from a far larger clone. No DNA is shown, since the ends of the CDR3 on it are uncertain; the CDR3 is the one TCRdb lists. Different DNA sequences within this sample yield the same CDR3. This sequence joins TRAV29/DV5 and TRDJ1; TRDD3, as called in the table, went unchecked against the DNA. Germline values: CDR1 NSMFDY, CDR2 ISSIKDK. Both ends counted, the CDR3 spans 21 residues. CDR3 in amino acids: CSVLLCSKHPKWGATRTKLIF.